The 25 T cell receptor beta chains given below trace back to one sample, sequenced in a study of cytomegalovirus exposure and HLA in healthy donors. The PCR employed 60 Vbeta primers together with 13 Jbeta primers. Sequenced by immunoSEQ multiplex PCR; TCRdb stores in-frame clones only, minus some. The table shows approximately 220,000 clones, with approximately 80% occurring only once. The sample consisted of PBMCs. All receptors derive from a girl aged 5-17 years in good health and CMV-seronegative.

V gene TRBV7-8 combines with J gene TRBJ2-1, with TRBD1 matching over 9 bases. Germline CDR1 is SGHVS and CDR2 is FQNEAQ. The CDR3 covers 15 residues. The V segment lost 5 bases and the J segment 6 bases; nucleotides outside the gene matches: 8. The CDR3 region is CASSNRDRAPNEQFF. CDR3 DNA sequence: TGTGCCAGCAGCAACCGGGACAGGGCCCCCAATGAGCAGTTCTTC.

The table lists this clone with a count of one. The chain has TRBV19 and TRBJ2-7; 12 bases map to TRBD2. CDR1 is LNHDA and CDR2 is SQIVND in the germline V gene (reference sequence). J was trimmed by 7 bases and V by 5 bases; bases with no gene match: 6. The CDR3 has 14 residues. The CDR3 protein is CASSLAGGIREQYF. The CDR3 coding sequence is TGTGCCAGTAGTCTAGCGGGAGGGATACGGGAGCAGTACTTC. Combining the CDR3 with reference TRBV19 and TRBJ2-7 gives the whole variable domain DGGITQSPKYLFRKEGQNVTLSCEQNLNHDAMYWYRQDPGQGLRLIYYSQIVNDFQKGDIAEGYSVSREKKESFPLTVTSAQKNPTAFYLCASSLAGGIREQYFGPGTRLTVT.

This clone was recorded once. The chain couples TRBV5-4 to TRBJ1-1, with 10 bases fitting TRBD1. J lost 6 bases, V lost 4 bases, and 12 bases had no gene match. CDR1 and CDR2 (germline): SGHNT, YYREEE (reference sequence). This CDR3 is built from 16 residues. The CDR3 region has the DNA TGTGCCAGCAGCGGTGGGGGGACAGGGGACTACTCTGAAGCTTTCTTT. It encodes CASSGGGTGDYSEAFF.

This chain connects TRBV9 to TRBJ2-1; 11 nucleotides line up with TRBD2. The germline V gene encodes CDR1 SGDLS and CDR2 YYNGEE. Losses at the gene ends were 1 base for V and 7 bases for J; bases not matched to a gene: 7. CDR3 length: 16 amino acids. CDR3 bases: TGTGCCAGCAGCGTAATAGCGGGAGGGCCGGGTAATGAGCAGTTCTTC. This gives the protein CASSVIAGGPGNEQFF.

The chain has TRBV5-1 and TRBJ2-1, with TRBD2 identical over 7 bases. CDR1 is SGHRS, CDR2 YFSETQ, per germline. V gave up 0 bases and J gave up 2 bases; unmatched junction bases: 2. The CDR3 is made up of 15 amino acids. As DNA, the CDR3 is TGCGCCAGCAGCTTGGGCGGGGGAACCTACAATGAGCAGTTCTTC. It is translated as CASSLGGGTYNEQFF.

The J gene is TRBJ2-1, the V gene TRBV9; TRBD1 matches 9 bases. After removal of 0 bases from V and 11 bases from J, the junction contained 9 bases not matched to a gene. The V gene's germline CDR1 is SGDLS and CDR2 YYNGEE. The CDR3 totals 15 residues. The CDR3 protein is CASSVVGTGTWKQFF. Here the CDR3 DNA reads TGTGCCAGCAGCGTAGTGGGGACAGGGACCTGGAAGCAGTTCTTC.

The chain is built from TRBV28 and TRBJ2-2; weak D call: TRBD2 (6 bases). Deletions cut 0 bases from V and 5 bases from J, with 10 bases between. Germline V gene data show CDR1 as MDHEN and CDR2 as SYDVKM. The CDR3 has 15 residues. CDR3 sequence reads: CASSLWTSETGELFF. The CDR3 coding sequence is TGTGCCAGCAGTTTATGGACTAGTGAGACCGGGGAGCTGTTTTTT.

In its sample, this clone was seen once. V is TRBV2 and J is TRBJ2-5; perhaps TRBD1 as D (7 bases). Germline V lookup: CDR1 SNHLY, CDR2 FYNNEI. V gave up 6 bases and J gave up 6 bases, with 20 bases separating them. This CDR3 comprises 15 residues. The CDR3 spells CASSATGRSEKTQYF. The CDR3 DNA reads TGTGCCAGCAGCGCGACAGGGAGGAGTGAGAAGACCCAGTACTTC.

The chain is built from TRBV2 and TRBJ1-5; maybe TRBD1 (6 bases). The CDR3 loop spans 15 amino acids. V lost 0 bases to trimming and J lost 8 bases, with 14 bases between them. Germline V lookup: CDR1 SNHLY, CDR2 FYNNEI. Here the CDR3 reads CASSEAYRAREPQHF. Here the CDR3 DNA reads TGTGCCAGCAGTGAAGCCTACAGGGCAAGAGAGCCCCAGCATTTT.

This chain uses TRBV10-3 with TRBJ1-2, with 10 nucleotides matching TRBD1. The J segment lost 10 bases and the V segment lost 3 bases, leaving 8 bases of the junction unmatched. This CDR3 contains 14 residues. Germline CDR1 and CDR2: ENHRY and SYGVKD. The chain's CDR3 is CAISEGTGASPYTF. The DNA for the CDR3 is TGTGCCATCAGTGAAGGGACAGGGGCCTCCCCCTACACCTTC.

J is TRBJ2-1 and V is TRBV9, with D maybe TRBD2 (5 bases). Germline CDR1 and CDR2: SGDLS and YYNGEE. The V end lost 0 bases, the J end lost 7 bases, and 14 bases lay between the germline ends. This CDR3 comprises 15 residues. DNA of the CDR3: TGTGCCAGCAGCGTAGATCCGGGAAATGGGAATGAGCAGTTCTTC. It encodes CASSVDPGNGNEQFF.

This chain's CDR3 is CASSQDTSGSEQYF. CDR3 DNA sequence: TGCGCCAGCAGCCAAGATACTAGCGGGAGTGAGCAGTACTTC. The chain joins TRBV4-3 to TRBJ2-7, with 11 bases identical to TRBD2. V was pared by 0 bases and J by 7 bases, with 2 bases of the junction left unmatched. In germline, CDR1 is LGHNA, CDR2 YSLEER. This CDR3 is 14 amino acids long.

The chain employs TRBV5-1 and TRBJ2-1; TRBD2 matches 13 bases. Unmatched junction bases numbered 4, after V lost 2 bases and J lost 5 bases. This CDR3 contains 16 residues. CDR1 is SGHRS and CDR2 is YFSETQ in the germline V gene. CDR3 bases: TGCGCCAGCAGCTTCCCGGGACTAGCGGGAAACAATGAGCAGTTCTTC. It is translated as CASSFPGLAGNNEQFF.

A remark on this clone: The sample contains more than one DNA sequence encoding this CDR3. The J gene is TRBJ2-7, the V gene TRBV27, with D possibly being TRBD2 (5 bases). Germline V CDR1 and CDR2: MNHEY, SMNVEV (reference sequence). There are 13 residues in the CDR3. Trimming took off 3 bases at V and 3 bases at J, with 9 bases between the two ends. CDR3 sequence reads: CASSFASSYEQYF. CDR3 coding DNA: TGTGCCAGCAGTTTTGCTAGCAGCTACGAGCAGTACTTC.

The rearrangement uses TRBV5-1 and TRBJ2-3, with 14 nucleotides matching TRBD2. This CDR3 contains 18 residues. Looked up from germline, CDR1 is SGHRS and CDR2 is YFSETQ. V gave up 3 bases and J gave up 0 bases; unmatched junction bases: 6. CDR3 loop: CASSYGLAGGSSTDTQYF. The CDR3 DNA reads TGCGCCAGCAGCTACGGACTAGCGGGGGGTAGTAGCACAGATACGCAGTATTTT.

This chain connects TRBV13 to TRBJ1-5, with TRBD1 identical over 9 bases. The CDR3 totals 16 residues. The germline V gene encodes CDR1 PRHDT and CDR2 FYEKMQ (reference sequence). Unmatched junction bases numbered 9, after V lost 5 bases and J lost 4 bases. This CDR3 is CASSLTGGAANQPQHF. The CDR3 nucleotides are TGTGCCAGCAGCCTAACAGGGGGCGCGGCAAATCAGCCCCAGCATTTT.

The chain is built from TRBV4-3 and TRBJ1-2, with 8 positions matching TRBD1. The CDR3 sequence is 16 residues long. Germline V CDR1 and CDR2: LGHNA, YSLEER. V was pared by 4 bases and J by 1 base, with 8 bases of the junction left unmatched. DNA for the CDR3: TGCGCCAGCAGCCCCGGGACAGGTTATTTTAACTATGGCTACACCTTC. It specifies CASSPGTGYFNYGYTF.

The chain is built from TRBV18 and TRBJ2-5; D ambiguous. Germline V CDR1 and CDR2: KGHSH, LQKENI. V was cut by 1 base and J by 7 bases, with 7 bases left in between. The CDR3 is 12 amino acids. In DNA form, the CDR3 reads TGTGCCAGCTCACCACTTGAGGTGACCCAGTACTTC. Protein: CASSPLEVTQYF.

The chain uses TRBV4-2 and TRBJ2-1, with 14 positions matching TRBD2. Germline V CDR1 and CDR2: LGHNA, YNFKEQ. This CDR3 has 14 residues. Trimming at V came to 4 bases and at J to 11 bases, leaving 4 bases not matched to a gene. In nucleotides, the CDR3 is TGTGCCAGCAGCCCGGGACTAGCGGGAGAAAAGCAGTTCTTC. Protein sequence: CASSPGLAGEKQFF.

J is TRBJ1-1 and V is TRBV15; a weak D match, TRBD1 (6 bases). V was pared by 1 base and J by 0 bases, with 12 bases between. CDR3 length: 16 residues. Germline-derived CDR1 and CDR2 are LNHNV and YYDKDF (reference sequence). The CDR3 nucleotides read TGTGCCACCAGCAGAGGTTCGCAGGGGATGAACACTGAAGCTTTCTTT. Its translation is CATSRGSQGMNTEAFF.

This chain links TRBV11-2 with TRBJ1-2, with D perhaps TRBD1 (6 bases). V shed 2 bases and J shed 6 bases, with 13 bases lying between them. CDR3 length: 14 residues. Per the germline V gene, CDR1 is SGHAT and CDR2 is FQNNGV. The CDR3 region has the DNA TGTGCCAGCAGCTTACGGCGGGAGGGGGATGGCTACACCTTC. Translation: CASSLRREGDGYTF.

The chain couples TRBV11-2 to TRBJ2-3; D is perhaps TRBD1 (6 bases). Germline V gene lookup returns CDR1 SGHAT and CDR2 FQNNGV. Trimming pared 0 bases from V and 10 bases from J, leaving 11 bases between. This CDR3 spans 13 amino acids. The CDR3 region is CASSLDYRDAQYF. The CDR3 DNA follows: TGTGCCAGCAGCTTAGATTACAGGGACGCGCAGTATTTT.

This rearrangement joins TRBV5-8 to TRBJ2-5; 8 positions agree with TRBD1. The germline V gene encodes CDR1 SGHTS and CDR2 YDEGEE. V trimming: 4 bases; J trimming: 1 base; junction bases outside the gene matches: 6. The CDR3 totals 15 residues. In DNA, the CDR3 is TGTGCCAGCAGCCAAGGGGGACAGGCCCAAGAGACCCAGTACTTC. It codes for CASSQGGQAQETQYF.

The chain has TRBV28 and TRBJ1-4, with TRBD1 as a possible D gene (6 bases). The V and J ends lost 3 bases and 8 bases respectively, with 13 bases between them. The CDR3 sequence is 14 residues long. Germline V CDR1 and CDR2: MDHEN, SYDVKM. CDR3 nucleotide sequence: TGTGCCAGCAGTTTCGGGATAACAGGGGAAAAACTGTTTTTT. Its protein product is CASSFGITGEKLFF.

The chain is built from TRBV19 and TRBJ1-2, with D possibly TRBD1 on 6 matching bases. CDR3 size: 14 residues. Looked up from germline, CDR1 is LNHDA and CDR2 is SQIVND (reference sequence). The germline V and J ends were trimmed by 5 bases and 4 bases, with 14 bases remaining between them. This chain's CDR3 is CASSSTGTSYGYTF. CDR3 bases: TGTGCCAGTAGTTCCACAGGGACGAGCTATGGCTACACCTTC.